This TCR beta chain was documented in a study of cytomegalovirus exposure and HLA in healthy donors. Whole-study results and caveats: The authors confirmed in vitro that a few CMV-associated chains were specific for CMV antigens. By HLA locus, TCR association rates varied in a later analysis, with DRB1 showing the most and HLA-C the fewest.

With 60 Vbeta and 13 Jbeta primers, the PCR was carried out. In the authors' methods: In a later analysis, roughly 11 million of 75 million to 90 million unique beta chains occurred in at least two donors. Using immunoSEQ multiplex PCR, the repertoire was profiled, and TCRdb retains in-frame clones only, with some absent. That table is the source of V, J and clone size, and D and trimming were worked out from the DNA. The profile covers 140,000 to 150,000 clones, with approximately 80% appearing a single time and roughly 4.3% taken by the ten largest. Remarks on this clone: The antigen is unknown.

Healthy bone marrow donors made up the cohort. V was shortened by 0 bases and J by 4 bases, with 16 bases between the two germline ends. This CDR3 is 17 amino acids long. Looked up from germline, CDR1 is SNHLY and CDR2 is FYNNEI. This sequence joins TRBV2 and TRBJ2-1; tentative D call: TRBD1 (6 bases). Sequenced sample: PBMCs. The sequence was collected from a male donor in good health and CMV-seronegative. Written as DNA, the CDR3 is TGTGCCAGCAGTGAAGCGTCCATGCAGGGGCCTTACAATGAGCAGTTCTTC. It is translated as CASSEASMQGPYNEQFF.